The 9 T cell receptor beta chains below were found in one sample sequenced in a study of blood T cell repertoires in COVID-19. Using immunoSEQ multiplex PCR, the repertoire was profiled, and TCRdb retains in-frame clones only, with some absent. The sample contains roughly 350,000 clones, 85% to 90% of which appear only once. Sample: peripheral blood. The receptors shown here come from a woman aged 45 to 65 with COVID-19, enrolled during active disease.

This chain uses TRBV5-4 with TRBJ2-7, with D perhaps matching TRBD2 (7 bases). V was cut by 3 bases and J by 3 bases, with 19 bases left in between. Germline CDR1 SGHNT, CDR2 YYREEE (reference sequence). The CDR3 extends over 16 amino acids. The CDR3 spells CASSSGGGRKLYEQYF. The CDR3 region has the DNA TGTGCCAGCAGCTCGGGGGGCGGGAGAAAGCTCTACGAGCAGTACTTC.

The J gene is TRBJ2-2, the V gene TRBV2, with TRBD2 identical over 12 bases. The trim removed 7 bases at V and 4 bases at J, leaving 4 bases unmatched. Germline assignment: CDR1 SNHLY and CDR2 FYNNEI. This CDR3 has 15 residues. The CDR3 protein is CASKASGRGTGELFF. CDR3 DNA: TGTGCCAGCAAGGCTAGCGGGAGGGGCACCGGGGAGCTGTTTTTT.

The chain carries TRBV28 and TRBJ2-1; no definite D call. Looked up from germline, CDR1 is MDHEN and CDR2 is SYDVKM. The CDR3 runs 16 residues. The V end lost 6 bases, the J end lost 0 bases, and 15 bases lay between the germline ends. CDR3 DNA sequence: TGTGCCAGCAGCCAATTGCCTCACAGCTCCTACAATGAGCAGTTCTTC. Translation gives CASSQLPHSSYNEQFF.

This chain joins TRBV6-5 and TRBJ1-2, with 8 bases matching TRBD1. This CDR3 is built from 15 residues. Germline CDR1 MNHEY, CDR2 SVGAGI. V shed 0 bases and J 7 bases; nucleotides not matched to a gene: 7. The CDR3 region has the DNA TGTGCCAGCAGTTACTCGACAGGGGCTCAACTTGGCTACACCTTC. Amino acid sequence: CASSYSTGAQLGYTF.

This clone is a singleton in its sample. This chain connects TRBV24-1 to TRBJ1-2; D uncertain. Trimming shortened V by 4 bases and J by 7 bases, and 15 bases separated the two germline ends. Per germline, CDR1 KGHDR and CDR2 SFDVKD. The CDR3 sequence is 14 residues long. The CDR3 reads CATSEAGSRLGYTF. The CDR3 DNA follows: TGTGCCACCAGTGAGGCCGGGTCCCGTCTTGGCTACACCTTC.

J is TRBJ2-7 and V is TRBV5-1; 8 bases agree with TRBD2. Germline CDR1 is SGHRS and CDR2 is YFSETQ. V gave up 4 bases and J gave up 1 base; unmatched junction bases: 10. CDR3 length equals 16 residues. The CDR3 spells CASSRETSVYSYEQYF. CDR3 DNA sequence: TGCGCCAGCAGCCGGGAGACTAGCGTATATTCCTACGAGCAGTACTTC.

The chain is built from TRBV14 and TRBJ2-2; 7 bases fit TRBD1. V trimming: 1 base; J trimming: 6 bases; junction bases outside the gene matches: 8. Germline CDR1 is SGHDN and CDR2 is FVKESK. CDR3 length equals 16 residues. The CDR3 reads CASSQVDRVVAGELFF. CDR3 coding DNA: TGTGCCAGCAGCCAAGTCGACAGGGTGGTCGCCGGGGAGCTGTTTTTT.

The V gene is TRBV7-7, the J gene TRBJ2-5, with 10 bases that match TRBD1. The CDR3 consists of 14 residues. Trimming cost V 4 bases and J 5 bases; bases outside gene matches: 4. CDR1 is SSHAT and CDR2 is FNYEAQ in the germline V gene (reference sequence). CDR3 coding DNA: TGTGCCAGCAGCTCGACAGGGGGCAGGGAGACCCAGTACTTC. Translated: CASSSTGGRETQYF.

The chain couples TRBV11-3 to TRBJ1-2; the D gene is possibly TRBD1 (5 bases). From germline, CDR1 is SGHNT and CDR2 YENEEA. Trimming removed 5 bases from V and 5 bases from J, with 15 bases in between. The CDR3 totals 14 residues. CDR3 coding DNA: TGTGCCAGCAGCAGGGGCGACGCGGCGTATGGCTACACCTTC. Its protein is CASSRGDAAYGYTF.